This T cell receptor beta chain was recovered during a study of blood T cell repertoires in COVID-19. Turning to the study itself: Acute-phase and convalescent COVID-19 samples originated in the United States, Italy and Spain. T cells, B-cell-depleted T cells, or PBMCs provided the cDNA or gDNA that served as material.

There are 15 residues in the CDR3. Germline lookup yields CDR1 LGHNA and CDR2 YSLEER. V shed 0 bases and J shed 9 bases, with 12 bases lying between them. Only in-frame clones appear in the TCRdb table, and some are missing; sequencing was by immunoSEQ multiplex PCR. The repertoire holds 110,000 or so clones, with 85% as singletons. This rearrangement joins TRBV4-3 to TRBJ1-6, with D unresolved. The sample comprised peripheral blood. This TCR was recovered from a human donor in a cohort sampled during active COVID-19. CDR3 DNA: TGCGCCAGCAGCCAAGAGGCTCCGGGTAGTTCACCCCTCCACTTT. Its translation is CASSQEAPGSSPLHF.